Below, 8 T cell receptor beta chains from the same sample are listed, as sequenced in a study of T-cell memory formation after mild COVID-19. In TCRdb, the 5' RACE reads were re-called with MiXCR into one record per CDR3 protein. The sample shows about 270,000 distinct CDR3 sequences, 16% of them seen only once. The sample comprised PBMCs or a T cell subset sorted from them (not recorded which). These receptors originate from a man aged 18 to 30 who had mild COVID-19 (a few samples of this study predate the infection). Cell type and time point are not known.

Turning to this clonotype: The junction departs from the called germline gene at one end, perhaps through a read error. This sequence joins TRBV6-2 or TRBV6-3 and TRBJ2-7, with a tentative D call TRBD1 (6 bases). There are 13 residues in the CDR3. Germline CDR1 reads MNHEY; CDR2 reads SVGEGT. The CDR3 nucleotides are TGTGCCAGCAGTTGGACAGTTTCCTACGAGCAGCACTTC. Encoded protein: CASSWTVSYEQHF.

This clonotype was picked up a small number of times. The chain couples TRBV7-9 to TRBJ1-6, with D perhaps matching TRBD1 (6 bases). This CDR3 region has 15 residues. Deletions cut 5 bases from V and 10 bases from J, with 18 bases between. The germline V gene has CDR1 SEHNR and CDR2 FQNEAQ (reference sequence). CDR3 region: CASSRDQGRQSPLHF. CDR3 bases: TGTGCCAGCAGCCGTGACCAGGGGAGACAATCACCCCTCCACTTT.

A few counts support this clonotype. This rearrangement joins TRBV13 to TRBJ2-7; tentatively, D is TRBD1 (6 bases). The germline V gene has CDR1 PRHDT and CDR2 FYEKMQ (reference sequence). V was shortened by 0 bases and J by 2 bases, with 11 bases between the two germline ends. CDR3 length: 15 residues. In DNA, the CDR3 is TGTGCCAGCAGCTTAGGGGGACACGCAGCCTACGAGCAGTACGTC. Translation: CASSLGGHAAYEQYV.

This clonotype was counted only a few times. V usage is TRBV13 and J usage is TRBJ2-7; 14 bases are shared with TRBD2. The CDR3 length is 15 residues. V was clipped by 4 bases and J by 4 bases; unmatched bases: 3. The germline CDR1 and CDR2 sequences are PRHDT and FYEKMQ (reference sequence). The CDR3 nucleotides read TGTGCCAGCAGCTCCGGACTAGCGGGGGGTTACGAGCAGTACTTC. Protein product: CASSSGLAGGYEQYF.

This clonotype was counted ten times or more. The CDR3 nucleotides read TGTGCCAGCAGCCAAGGTCCACAGACCTACAATGAGCAGTTCTTC. Amino acid sequence: CASSQGPQTYNEQFF. The rearrangement links TRBV3-1 to TRBJ2-1; D gene unclear. CDR1 and CDR2 from the germline V gene are LGHDT and YNNKEL (reference sequence). The CDR3 is 15 residues long. Deletions cut 1 base from V and 2 bases from J, with 9 bases between.

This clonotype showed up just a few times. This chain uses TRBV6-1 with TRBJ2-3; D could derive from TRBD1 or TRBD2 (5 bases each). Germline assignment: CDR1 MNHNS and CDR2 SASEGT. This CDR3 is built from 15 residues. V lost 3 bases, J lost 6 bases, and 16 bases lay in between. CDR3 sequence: CASSEFWESGDTQYF. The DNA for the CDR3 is TGTGCCAGCAGTGAGTTCTGGGAGTCAGGGGATACGCAGTATTTT.

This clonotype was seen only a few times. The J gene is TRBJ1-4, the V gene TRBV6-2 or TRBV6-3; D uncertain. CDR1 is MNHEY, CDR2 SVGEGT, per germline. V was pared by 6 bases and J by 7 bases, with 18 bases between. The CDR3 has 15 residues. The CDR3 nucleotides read TGTGCCAGCAGCCAGCGACTGGGAAATATTGAAAAACTGTTTTTT. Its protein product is CASSQRLGNIEKLFF.

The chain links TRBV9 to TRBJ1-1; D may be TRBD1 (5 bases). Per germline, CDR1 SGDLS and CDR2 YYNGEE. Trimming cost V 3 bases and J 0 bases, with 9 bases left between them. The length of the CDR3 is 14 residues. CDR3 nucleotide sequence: TGTGCCAGCAGCGGATCAGGGATGAACACTGAAGCTTTCTTT. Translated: CASSGSGMNTEAFF. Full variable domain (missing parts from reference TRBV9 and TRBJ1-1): DSGVTQTPKHLITATGQRVTLRCSPRSGDLSVYWYQQSLDQGLQFLIQYYNGEERAKGNILERFSAQQFPDLHSELNLSSLELGDSALYFCASSGSGMNTEAFFGQGTRLTVV.